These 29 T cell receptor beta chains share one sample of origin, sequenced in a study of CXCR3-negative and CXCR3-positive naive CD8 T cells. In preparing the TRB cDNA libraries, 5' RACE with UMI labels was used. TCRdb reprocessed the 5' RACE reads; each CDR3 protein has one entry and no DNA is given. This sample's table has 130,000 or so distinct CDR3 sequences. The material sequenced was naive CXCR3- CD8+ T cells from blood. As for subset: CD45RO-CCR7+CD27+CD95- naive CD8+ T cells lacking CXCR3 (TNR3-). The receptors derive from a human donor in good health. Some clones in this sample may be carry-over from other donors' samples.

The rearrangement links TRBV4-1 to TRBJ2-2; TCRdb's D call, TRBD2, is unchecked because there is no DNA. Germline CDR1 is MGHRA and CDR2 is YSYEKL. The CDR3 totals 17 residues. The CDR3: CASSQVHSGTNTGELFF.

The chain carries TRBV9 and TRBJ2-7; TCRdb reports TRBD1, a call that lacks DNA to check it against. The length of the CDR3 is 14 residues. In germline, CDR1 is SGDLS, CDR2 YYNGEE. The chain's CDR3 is CASSLTTGGYEQYF.

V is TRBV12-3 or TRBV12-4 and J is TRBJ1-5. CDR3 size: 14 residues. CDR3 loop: CASSSWTSNQPQHF.

CDR3 residues: CASSQGQGLSYEQYF. The rearrangement links TRBV4-1 to TRBJ2-7; TCRdb lists TRBD1, though no DNA is available to test this call. The CDR3 consists of 15 residues. Germline V gene lookup returns CDR1 MGHRA and CDR2 YSYEKL.

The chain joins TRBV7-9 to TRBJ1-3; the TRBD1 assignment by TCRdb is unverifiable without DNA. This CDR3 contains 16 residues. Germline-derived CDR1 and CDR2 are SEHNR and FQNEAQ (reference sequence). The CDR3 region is CASSSSGLGTGNTIYF.

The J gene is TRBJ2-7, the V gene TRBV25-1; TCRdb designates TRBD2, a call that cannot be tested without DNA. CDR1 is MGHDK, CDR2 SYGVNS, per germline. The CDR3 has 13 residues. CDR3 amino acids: CASSALTAYEQYF.

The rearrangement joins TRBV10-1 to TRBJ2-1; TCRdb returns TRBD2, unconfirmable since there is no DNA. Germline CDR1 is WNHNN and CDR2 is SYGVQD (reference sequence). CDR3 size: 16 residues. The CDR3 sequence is CASSETSGRCYNEQFF.

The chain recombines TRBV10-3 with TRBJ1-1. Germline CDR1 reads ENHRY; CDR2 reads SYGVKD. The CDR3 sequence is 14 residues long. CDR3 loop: CAISNSAGPVEAFF.

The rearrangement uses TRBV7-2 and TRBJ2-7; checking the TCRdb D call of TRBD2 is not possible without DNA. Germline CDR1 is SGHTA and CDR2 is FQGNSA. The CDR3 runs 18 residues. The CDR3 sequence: CASSLKGGRGSFYYEQYF.

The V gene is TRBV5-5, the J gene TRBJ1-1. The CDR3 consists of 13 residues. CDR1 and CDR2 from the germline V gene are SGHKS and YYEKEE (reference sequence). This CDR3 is CASSGIRDTEAFF.

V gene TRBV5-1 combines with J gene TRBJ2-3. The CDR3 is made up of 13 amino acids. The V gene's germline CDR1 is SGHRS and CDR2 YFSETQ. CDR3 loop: CASSSELTDTQYF.

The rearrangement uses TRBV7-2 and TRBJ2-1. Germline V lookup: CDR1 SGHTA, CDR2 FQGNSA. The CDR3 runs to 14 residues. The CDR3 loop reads CASSLARMVNEQFF.

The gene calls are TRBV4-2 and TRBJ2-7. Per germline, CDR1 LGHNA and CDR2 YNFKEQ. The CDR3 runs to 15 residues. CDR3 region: CASSQDGMQKYEQYF.

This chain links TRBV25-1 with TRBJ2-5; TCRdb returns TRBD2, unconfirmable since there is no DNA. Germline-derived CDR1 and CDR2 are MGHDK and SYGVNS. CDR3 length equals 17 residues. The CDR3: CASSRGLAGNLQETQYF.

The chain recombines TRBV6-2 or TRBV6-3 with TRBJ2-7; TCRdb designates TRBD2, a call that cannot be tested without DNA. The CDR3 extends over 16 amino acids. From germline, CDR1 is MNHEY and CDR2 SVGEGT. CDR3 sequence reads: CASSPNLVPSSYEQYF.

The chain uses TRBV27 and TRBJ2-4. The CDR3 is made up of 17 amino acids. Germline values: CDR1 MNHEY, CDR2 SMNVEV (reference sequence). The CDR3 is CASSLSFRQSAKNIQYF.

The CDR3 spells CASSFGSGEQFF. The chain employs TRBV5-6 and TRBJ2-1; TCRdb names TRBD2, which stays unverified in the absence of DNA. The CDR3 consists of 12 residues. The V gene's germline CDR1 is SGHDT and CDR2 YYEEEE. Full variable domain (rest looked up from reference TRBV5-6 and TRBJ2-1): DAGVTQSPTHLIKTRGQQVTLRCSPKSGHDTVSWYQQALGQGPQFIFQYYEEEERQRGNFPDRFSGHQFPNYSSELNVNALLLGDSALYLCASSFGSGEQFFGPGTRLTVL.

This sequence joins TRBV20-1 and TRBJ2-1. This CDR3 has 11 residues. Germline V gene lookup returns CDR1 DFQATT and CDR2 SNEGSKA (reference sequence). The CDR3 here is CSASDYNEQFF.

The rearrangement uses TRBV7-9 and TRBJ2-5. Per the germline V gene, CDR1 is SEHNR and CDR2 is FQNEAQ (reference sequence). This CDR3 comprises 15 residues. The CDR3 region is CASSLGTYLEKTQCF. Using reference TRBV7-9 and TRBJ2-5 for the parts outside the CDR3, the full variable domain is DTGVSQNPRHKITKRGQNVTFRCDPISEHNRLYWYRQTLGQGPEFLTYFQNEAQLEKSRLLSDRFSAERPKGSFSTLEIQRTEQGDSAMYLCASSLGTYLEKTQCFGPGTRLLVL.

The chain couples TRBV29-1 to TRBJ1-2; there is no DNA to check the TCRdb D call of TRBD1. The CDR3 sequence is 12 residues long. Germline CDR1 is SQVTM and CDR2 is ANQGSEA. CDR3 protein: CSVDRGSYGYTF.

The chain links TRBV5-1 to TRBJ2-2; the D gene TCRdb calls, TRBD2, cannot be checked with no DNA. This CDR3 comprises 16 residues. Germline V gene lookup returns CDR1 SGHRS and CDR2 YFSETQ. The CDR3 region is CASSLSPAGDTGELFF. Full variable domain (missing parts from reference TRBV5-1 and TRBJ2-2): KAGVTQTPRYLIKTRGQQVTLSCSPISGHRSVSWYQQTPGQGLQFLFEYFSETQRNKGNFPGRFSGRQFSNSRSEMNVSTLELGDSALYLCASSLSPAGDTGELFFGEGSRLTVL.

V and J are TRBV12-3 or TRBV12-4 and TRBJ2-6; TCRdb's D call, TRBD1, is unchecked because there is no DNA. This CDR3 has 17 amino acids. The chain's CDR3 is CASSPPGQGLGANVLTF.

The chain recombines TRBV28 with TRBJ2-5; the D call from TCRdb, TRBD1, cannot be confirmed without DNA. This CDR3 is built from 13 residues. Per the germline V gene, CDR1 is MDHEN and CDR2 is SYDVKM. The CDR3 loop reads CASSTPGWETQYF.

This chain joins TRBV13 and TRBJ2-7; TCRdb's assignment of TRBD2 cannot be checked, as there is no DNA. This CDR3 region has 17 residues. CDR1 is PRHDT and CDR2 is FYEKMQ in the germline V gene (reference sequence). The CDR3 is CASSPTSGTDKVHEQYF. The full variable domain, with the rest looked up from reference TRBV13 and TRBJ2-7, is AAGVIQSPRHLIKEKRETATLKCYPIPRHDTVYWYQQGPGQDPQFLISFYEKMQSDKGSIPDRFSAQQFSDYHSELNMSSLELGDSALYFCASSPTSGTDKVHEQYFGPGTRLTVT.

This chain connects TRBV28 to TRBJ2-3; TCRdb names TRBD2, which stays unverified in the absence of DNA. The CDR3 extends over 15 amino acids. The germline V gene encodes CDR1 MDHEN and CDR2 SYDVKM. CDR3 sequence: CASRPGLAGMDTQYF.

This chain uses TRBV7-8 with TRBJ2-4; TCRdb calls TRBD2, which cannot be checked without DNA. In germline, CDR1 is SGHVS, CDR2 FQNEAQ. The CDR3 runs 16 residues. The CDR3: CASSSTPKSSGVVQYF.

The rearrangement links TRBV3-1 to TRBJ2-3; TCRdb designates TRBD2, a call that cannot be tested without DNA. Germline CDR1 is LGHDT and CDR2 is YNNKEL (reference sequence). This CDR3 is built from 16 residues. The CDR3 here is CASSQVTSQLTDTQYF.

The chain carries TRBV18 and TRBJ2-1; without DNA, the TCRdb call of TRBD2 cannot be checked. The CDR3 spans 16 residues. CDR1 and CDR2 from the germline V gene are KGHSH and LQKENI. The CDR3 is CASSPREAGVANEQFF.

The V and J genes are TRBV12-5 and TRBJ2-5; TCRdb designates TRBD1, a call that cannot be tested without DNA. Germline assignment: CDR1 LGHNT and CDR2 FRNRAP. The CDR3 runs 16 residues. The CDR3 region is CASGHDRGLRQETQYF. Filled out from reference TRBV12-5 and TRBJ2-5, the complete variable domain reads DARVTQTPRHKVTEMGQEVTMRCQPILGHNTVFWYRQTMMQGLELLAYFRNRAPLDDSGMPKDRFSAEMPDATLATLKIQPSEPRDSAVYFCASGHDRGLRQETQYFGPGTRLLVL.